This T cell receptor beta chain was retrieved from a study of shared clonotypes between healthy human individuals. Germline-derived CDR1 and CDR2 are GTSNPN and SVGIG (reference sequence). The CDR3 runs 17 residues. Around 30,000 T cell genomes, or approximately 270 ng DNA, went into replicate PCRs of unsorted PBMC. Sequencing used immunoSEQ multiplex PCR; TCRdb keeps in-frame clones, though not all of them. The profile shows around 500,000 clones, more than 65% of them singletons. Worth noting for this clone: A far bigger clonotype differs at one base, so this is likely a read error.

The receptor was isolated from a woman aged 40 to 49 in good health. Some clones in this sample may be carry-over from other donors' samples. J is TRBJ1-1 and V is TRBV30; no definite D call. Material: PBMCs. CDR3 residues: CAWSASLTSTLGTESFF. The CDR3 bases are TGTGCCTGGAGCGCCAGTCTTACCTCAACCTTGGGCACTGAATCTTTCTTT. The full variable domain, with the rest looked up from reference TRBV30 and TRBJ1-1, is SQTIHQWPATLVQPVGSPLSLECTVEGTSNPNLYWYRQAAGRGLQLLFYSVGIGQISSEVPQNLSASRPQDRQFILSSKKLLLSDSGFYLCAWSASLTSTLGTESFFGQGTRLTVV.